One sample yielded the 32 T cell receptor beta chains listed below, sequenced in a study of T cells in Graves' hyperthyroidism and ophthalmopathy. Template material for amplifying TCR beta CDR3 regions consisted of RNA transcripts. HTBI primers drove first-round RT-PCR of the TCR CDR3. TCRdb used MiXCR to reprocess the multiplex PCR reads, holding one entry per CDR3 protein. Altogether about 290,000 distinct CDR3 sequences are present, 10% to 15% being singletons, with the ten largest covering 6% to 8%. Sequenced material: blood. The source is a woman in her thirties with Graves' hyperthyroidism that later progressed to Graves' ophthalmopathy.

This clonotype has a count of ten or more. V usage is TRBV7-9 and J usage is TRBJ1-1, with D unclear. Germline lookup yields CDR1 SEHNR and CDR2 FQNEAQ (reference sequence). V lost 1 base and J 2 bases, leaving 8 bases between the germline ends. This CDR3 is 14 amino acids long. The CDR3 sequence is CASSLGRDNTEAFF. The CDR3, as DNA: TGTGCCAGCAGCTTAGGCCGCGACAACACTGAAGCTTTCTTT.

This clonotype was detected ten times or more. The V call is TRBV3-1, the J call TRBJ2-5; the D gene could be TRBD1 or TRBD2 (5 bases each). Trimming stripped 9 bases from V and 7 bases from J, with 12 bases between. The CDR3 runs to 11 residues. Germline-derived CDR1 and CDR2 are LGHDT and YNNKEL (reference sequence). The CDR3 is CASDGGRTQYF. Here the CDR3 DNA reads TGTGCCAGTGATGGGGGTAGGACCCAGTACTTC.

This clonotype was observed many times. This chain connects TRBV5-1 to TRBJ2-5; 11 bases map to TRBD2. V was clipped by 4 bases and J by 2 bases; unmatched bases: 10. CDR3 size: 17 residues. CDR1 is SGHRS and CDR2 is YFSETQ in the germline V gene. CDR3 nucleotides: TGCGCCAGCAGCAGATGGACTAGCGGGCTCCTTCAAGAGACCCAGTACTTC. It specifies CASSRWTSGLLQETQYF.

The V gene is TRBV5-8, the J gene TRBJ2-1; tentatively, D is TRBD1 or TRBD2 (6 bases each). Trimming cost V 4 bases and J 1 base, with 15 bases left between them. CDR3 length: 16 residues. The germline V gene has CDR1 SGHTS and CDR2 YDEGEE. As DNA, the CDR3 is TGTGCCAGCAGCCTGGGGGGCACGAGATCCTACAATGAGCAGTTCTTC. Protein product: CASSLGGTRSYNEQFF. Together with reference TRBV5-8 and TRBJ2-1, the CDR3 gives the full variable domain: EAGVTQSPTHLIKTRGQQATLRCSPISGHTSVYWYQQALGLGLQFLLWYDEGEERNRGNFPPRFSGRQFPNYSSELNVNALELEDSALYLCASSLGGTRSYNEQFFGPGTRLTVL.

This clonotype appeared many times. The rearrangement links TRBV7-2 to TRBJ2-1; D unclear. This CDR3 comprises 12 residues. The V gene lost 1 base and the J gene lost 9 bases, with 7 bases spanning the gap. CDR1 is SGHTA and CDR2 is FQGNSA in the germline V gene. The CDR3 DNA follows: TGTGCCAGCAGCTTAGACTGGGGTGAGCAGTTCTTC. Translated, it gives CASSLDWGEQFF.

This clonotype was counted at least ten times. The V call is TRBV30, the J call TRBJ2-7; no firm D call. The germline V gene has CDR1 GTSNPN and CDR2 SVGIG (reference sequence). Trimming took 2 bases from V and 0 from J, leaving 17 bases between them. The CDR3 totals 16 residues. CDR3 coding DNA: TGTGCCTGGAGTAACCCAACGGACGGTATCTCCTACGAGCAGTACTTC. Its protein is CAWSNPTDGISYEQYF.

The sample holds many counts of this clonotype. The J gene is TRBJ1-1, the V gene TRBV19; unclear D gene. Germline loops: CDR1 LNHDA, CDR2 SQIVND (reference sequence). V was clipped by 5 bases and J by 3 bases, with 16 bases between them. The CDR3 extends over 15 amino acids. CDR3 coding DNA: TGTGCCAGTAGTGCCGGGCAGACTAGGGACACTGAAGCTTTCTTT. Amino acid sequence: CASSAGQTRDTEAFF.

Concerning this clonotype: A clone one base away is much larger, so this may be a read error. The genes are TRBV12-3 or TRBV12-4 and TRBJ1-2; 10 bases match TRBD1. CDR3 size: 13 residues. The CDR3 is CASGFGTGDGYTF. CDR3 bases: TGTGCCAGCGGTTTTGGGACAGGGGACGGCTACACCTTC.

This clonotype was counted many times. V gene TRBV18 combines with J gene TRBJ1-4; 9 bases agree with TRBD1. The CDR3 runs to 15 residues. V lost 1 base to trimming and J lost 4 bases; unmatched junction nucleotides: 1. The germline CDR1 and CDR2 sequences are KGHSH and LQKENI. The CDR3 DNA follows: TGTGCCAGCTCACCACGGACAGGGGTTAATGAAAAACTGTTTTTT. Translated: CASSPRTGVNEKLFF. Looking up the rest from reference TRBV18 and TRBJ1-4 gives the full variable domain: NAGVMQNPRHLVRRRGQEARLRCSPMKGHSHVYWYRQLPEEGLKFMVYLQKENIIDESGMPKERFSAEFPKEGPSILRIQQVVRGDSAAYFCASSPRTGVNEKLFFGSGTQLSVL.

This chain connects TRBV15 to TRBJ1-2; unclear D gene. The CDR3 has 14 amino acids. In germline, CDR1 is LNHNV, CDR2 YYDKDF (reference sequence). Trimming pared 2 bases from V and 2 bases from J, leaving 9 bases between. CDR3 DNA sequence: TGTGCCACCAGCAGACAAGCGGCGAACTATGGCTACACCTTC. It specifies CATSRQAANYGYTF.

This clonotype was seen at least ten times. V is TRBV6-1 and J is TRBJ2-7, with D tentatively TRBD2 (6 bases). V lost 5 bases to trimming and J lost 9 bases, with 17 bases between them. There are 13 residues in the CDR3. CDR1 is MNHNS and CDR2 is SASEGT in the germline V gene. The CDR3 here is CASSLGSLGGQYF. CDR3 DNA sequence: TGTGCCAGCAGTTTGGGCAGCCTCGGGGGGCAGTACTTC.

About this clonotype: A much larger clone differs from this one at a single base, so this may be a read error. The rearrangement links TRBV7-9 to TRBJ2-1, with 9 bases aligning to TRBD2. The CDR3 loop spans 16 amino acids. V lost 5 bases and J lost 8; bases outside the gene matches: 13. Germline V gene sequence: CDR1 SEHNR, CDR2 FQNEAQ (reference sequence). The CDR3 bases are TGTGCCAGCAGCCGAAGAGGGGCTAGCGGGACGCATGAGCAGTTCTTC. It yields the protein CASSRRGASGTHEQFF.

In its sample, this clonotype was seen once. The V call is TRBV28, the J call TRBJ1-1, with D unresolved. In germline, CDR1 is MDHEN, CDR2 SYDVKM. V lost 1 base and J 4 bases, leaving 10 bases between the germline ends. The CDR3 sequence is 14 residues long. The CDR3 coding sequence is TGTGCCAGCAGTTTATCGGGCTTCTCCACTGAAGCTTTCTTT. Its translation is CASSLSGFSTEAFF.

Many counts were recorded for this clonotype. Its ends do not fully match the called genes, so a read error is possible. The chain uses TRBV7-7 and TRBJ1-2; TRBD1 is a possible D gene (5 bases). The V gene's germline CDR1 is SSHAT and CDR2 FNYEAQ (reference sequence). The CDR3 length is 16 residues. The chain's CDR3 is CASSLEGMGAEYGYTF. DNA for the CDR3: TGTGCTAGCAGCTTAGAGGGGATGGGAGCCGAATATGGCTACACCTTC.

This clonotype was recorded at least ten times. The rearrangement uses TRBV5-1 and TRBJ2-1; 8 nucleotides agree with TRBD2. Per germline, CDR1 SGHRS and CDR2 YFSETQ. The V gene end was trimmed by 0 bases and the J gene end by 7 bases; junction bases not matched to a gene: 6. The CDR3 is 15 residues long. In nucleotides, the CDR3 is TGCGCCAGCAGCTTGGAAGCGGGAGCAGGGAATGAGCAGTTCTTC. This codes for CASSLEAGAGNEQFF.

Comment on this clonotype: This may come from a read error, since a much larger clone is one base off. The J gene is TRBJ2-3, the V gene TRBV3-1; D tentatively fits TRBD1 or TRBD2 (7 bases each). The CDR3 extends over 15 amino acids. The germline V gene has CDR1 LGHDT and CDR2 YNNKEL (reference sequence). CDR3 amino acids: CASGQGGEPTDTQYF. The CDR3 DNA reads as TGTGCCAGCGGCCAGGGGGGGGAGCCCACAGATACGCAGTATTTT.

This clonotype was picked up many times. The chain is built from TRBV6-2 or TRBV6-3 and TRBJ2-1, with TRBD2 matching 7 bases. The germline V gene has CDR1 MNHEY and CDR2 SVGEGT. The J segment lost 0 bases and the V segment lost 2 bases, leaving 10 bases of the junction unmatched. The CDR3 consists of 18 residues. CDR3 sequence (DNA): TGTGCCAGCAGTTACCTACTGGCGGGAGTGAGCTCCTACAATGAGCAGTTCTTC. Amino acid sequence: CASSYLLAGVSSYNEQFF.

This clonotype was detected a few times. The rearrangement links TRBV20-1 to TRBJ1-5, with 10 bases fitting TRBD1. Germline values: CDR1 DFQATT, CDR2 SNEGSKA (reference sequence). CDR3 length: 15 residues. V trimming: 6 bases; J trimming: 7 bases; junction bases outside the gene matches: 12. The CDR3 region has the DNA TGCAGTGCCCGGGACAGGGGAAGATCGGGACAGCCCCAGCATTTT. Amino acids: CSARDRGRSGQPQHF.

This clonotype turned up a few times. The chain joins TRBV2 to TRBJ2-2, with D unclear. The CDR3 spans 17 residues. The germline CDR1 and CDR2 sequences are SNHLY and FYNNEI. V was shortened by 2 bases and J by 1 base, with 14 bases between the two germline ends. CDR3 nucleotides: TGTGCCAGCAGTGAAAGATTAATGTTAGGGAACACCGGGGAGCTGTTTTTT. Its translation is CASSERLMLGNTGELFF.

The CDR3 sequence is CASSQETASGSFTDTQYF. The CDR3 DNA is TGCGCCAGCAGCCAAGAAACCGCTAGCGGGAGTTTCACAGATACGCAGTATTTT. The chain uses TRBV4-1 and TRBJ2-3, with 10 positions matching TRBD2. V was pared by 0 bases and J by 2 bases, with 8 bases of the junction left unmatched. This CDR3 has 18 amino acids. Germline V gives CDR1 MGHRA, CDR2 YSYEKL.

The J gene is TRBJ2-3, the V gene TRBV7-9; TRBD1 is a possible D gene (5 bases). CDR3 length: 16 residues. Germline CDR1 SEHNR, CDR2 FQNEAQ (reference sequence). The V end was cut by 5 bases, the J end by 0 bases, with 15 bases between. The CDR3 region has the DNA TGTGCCAGCAGCATCTTTGACAGCACTAGCACAGATACGCAGTATTTT. Protein: CASSIFDSTSTDTQYF.

The genes are TRBV24-1 and TRBJ2-7; the match to TRBD1 covers 7 bases. This CDR3 comprises 15 residues. Germline V gene lookup returns CDR1 KGHDR and CDR2 SFDVKD. Trimming cost V 5 bases and J 4 bases; bases outside gene matches: 10. The CDR3 reads CATSVADRVRYEQYF. As DNA, the CDR3 is TGTGCCACCAGTGTCGCAGACAGGGTTAGATACGAGCAGTACTTC.

This clonotype was detected a few times. V and J are TRBV4-1 and TRBJ2-6; the match to TRBD1 covers 10 bases. The CDR3 has 17 amino acids. Germline trimming cut 1 base from V and 3 bases from J; bases unmatched to any gene: 3. Germline V gene lookup returns CDR1 MGHRA and CDR2 YSYEKL. The CDR3 reads CASSQGQGAIGANVLTF. The CDR3 coding sequence is TGCGCCAGCAGCCAAGGACAGGGGGCTATTGGGGCCAACGTCCTGACTTTC.

This chain connects TRBV4-3 to TRBJ2-4, with D hard to call. Between the trimmed V and J ends, which lost 0 bases and 6 bases, there was a span of 15 bases. This CDR3 region has 16 residues. Germline CDR1 LGHNA, CDR2 YSLEER. In DNA, the CDR3 is TGCGCCAGCAGCCAAGACGTCACAAGCCCCTTAAACATTCAGTACTTC. Its translation: CASSQDVTSPLNIQYF.

Many counts were recorded for this clonotype. This chain connects TRBV4-2 to TRBJ1-5; no firm D call. This CDR3 contains 15 residues. The ends were cut back, 0 bases at V and 7 bases at J, with 13 bases in the middle. CDR1 is LGHNA, CDR2 YNFKEQ, per germline. CDR3 in DNA: TGTGCCAGCAGCCAAGAGCCGGAAAGGGTCCAGCCCCAGCATTTT. Translation gives CASSQEPERVQPQHF.

The sample holds a few counts of this clonotype. A much larger clone differs by one base, so this may be a read error. V usage is TRBV4-2 and J usage is TRBJ2-2; possibly TRBD2 for D (6 bases). V was trimmed by 6 bases and J by 4 bases, leaving 15 bases between them. Germline-derived CDR1 and CDR2 are LGHNA and YNFKEQ. CDR3 size: 15 residues. CDR3 sequence: CASSLDRRGTGELFF. For the CDR3, the DNA is TGTGCCAGCAGTCTCGACCGGAGGGGCACCGGGGAGCTGTTTTTT.

This clonotype was recorded at least ten times. The chain joins TRBV27 to TRBJ2-7; D is unclear. The length of the CDR3 is 14 residues. Germline loops: CDR1 MNHEY, CDR2 SMNVEV (reference sequence). Trimming left V 2 bases short and J 0 bases short, with 8 bases between. CDR3 region: CASSLELNSYEQYF. CDR3 in DNA: TGTGCCAGCAGTTTAGAATTAAACTCCTACGAGCAGTACTTC.

Only a few counts were recorded for this clonotype. The chain uses TRBV6-2 or TRBV6-3 and TRBJ2-3; D may be TRBD2 (6 bases). V was cut by 7 bases and J by 3 bases, with 17 bases left in between. The germline CDR1 and CDR2 sequences are MNHEY and SVGEGT. CDR3 length: 15 residues. The CDR3 nucleotides are TGTGCCAGCACTAAACGGGGACTCGAGACAGATACGCAGTATTTT. Translated: CASTKRGLETDTQYF.

The table lists this clonotype with a few counts. V usage is TRBV2 and J usage is TRBJ1-4, with D perhaps TRBD1 (5 bases). The CDR3 has 16 amino acids. V shed 2 bases and J shed 0 bases, with 10 bases lying between them. Germline V gene lookup returns CDR1 SNHLY and CDR2 FYNNEI. The CDR3: CASSEIDSATNEKLFF. The CDR3 DNA reads TGTGCCAGCAGTGAAATTGACAGCGCAACTAATGAAAAACTGTTTTTT.

This clonotype showed up just a few times. V usage is TRBV5-1 and J usage is TRBJ2-2, with TRBD2 matching 11 bases. This CDR3 is built from 16 residues. Unmatched junction bases numbered 7, after V lost 4 bases and J lost 5 bases. Germline CDR1 reads SGHRS; CDR2 reads YFSETQ. Written as DNA, the CDR3 is TGCGCCAGCAGCCCTAGCGGGAGGTCGAGGACCGGGGAGCTGTTTTTT. It codes for CASSPSGRSRTGELFF.

This clonotype was seen more than once but under ten times. The J gene is TRBJ1-5, the V gene TRBV11-3; D remains ambiguous. This CDR3 has 11 amino acids. Germline V gives CDR1 SGHNT, CDR2 YENEEA. V lost 5 bases to trimming and J lost 7 bases, with 6 bases between them. The CDR3 is CASSLVQPQHF. CDR3 bases: TGTGCCAGCAGCCTCGTCCAGCCCCAGCATTTT.

This clonotype came up many times. The chain links TRBV12-3 or TRBV12-4 to TRBJ2-7; D remains ambiguous. The CDR3 is 13 amino acids. V dropped 6 bases and J dropped 3 bases, with 12 bases sitting between them. The CDR3 spells CASSIDGYYEQYF. CDR3 in DNA: TGTGCCAGCAGCATTGACGGATACTACGAGCAGTACTTC.